This T cell receptor beta chain was recovered during a study of T cell responses to AZD1222 COVID-19 vaccine. The repertoire was sequenced with immunoSEQ multiplex PCR; TCRdb's copy has only in-frame clones and lacks some. The repertoire has about 99,000 clones, nearly 90% of them found once; the top ten carry just under 3%. The receptor's source is an adult in good health. Sequencing used peripheral blood, obtained on day 0 of AZD1222 vaccination.

CDR3 protein: CSASQGRDGYTF. The CDR3 DNA reads as TGCAGTGCCAGTCAGGGGAGGGATGGCTACACCTTC. V usage is TRBV20-1 and J usage is TRBJ1-2; TRBD1 is a possible D gene (6 bases). The CDR3 runs 12 residues. The V end lost 6 bases, the J end lost 6 bases, and 14 bases lay between the germline ends. The V gene's germline CDR1 is DFQATT and CDR2 SNEGSKA (reference sequence).